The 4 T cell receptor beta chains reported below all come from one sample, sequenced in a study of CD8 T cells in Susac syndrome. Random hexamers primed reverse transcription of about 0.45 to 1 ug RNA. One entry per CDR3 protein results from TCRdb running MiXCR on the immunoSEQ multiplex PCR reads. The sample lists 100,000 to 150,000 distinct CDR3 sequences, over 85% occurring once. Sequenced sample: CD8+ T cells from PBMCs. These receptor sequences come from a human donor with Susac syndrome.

CDR3 in amino acids: CASRPPRGRLLSGANVLTF. The CDR3, as DNA: TGTGCCAGCAGACCGCCCCGGGGTAGGCTACTCTCTGGGGCCAACGTCCTGACTTTC. The J gene is TRBJ2-6, the V gene TRBV15; tentative D call: TRBD2 (5 bases). Trimming took 10 bases from V and 0 from J, leaving 25 bases between them. The CDR3 is 19 residues long. Germline V lookup: CDR1 LNHNV, CDR2 YYDKDF (reference sequence).

The CDR3 DNA reads TGTGCCAGCAGTTTAGATCGTGAAAAACTGTTTTTT. Translating gives CASSLDREKLFF. The rearrangement links TRBV28 to TRBJ1-4, with D unresolved. The germline V gene encodes CDR1 MDHEN and CDR2 SYDVKM. The CDR3 is 12 residues long. V dropped 2 bases and J dropped 7 bases, with 5 bases sitting between them.

DNA of the CDR3: TGTGCCACCAGTGGGGCCGGGCTTCCCTACGAGCAGTACTTC. Amino acids: CATSGAGLPYEQYF. The chain couples TRBV24-1 to TRBJ2-7; D ambiguous. CDR1 and CDR2 (germline): KGHDR, SFDVKD. Trimming took 5 bases from V and 2 from J, leaving 12 bases between them. The CDR3 sequence is 14 residues long.

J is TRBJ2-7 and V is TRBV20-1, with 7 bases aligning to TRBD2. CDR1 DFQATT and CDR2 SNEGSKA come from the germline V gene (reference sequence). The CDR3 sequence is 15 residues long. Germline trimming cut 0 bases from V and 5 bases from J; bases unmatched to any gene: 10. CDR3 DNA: TGCAGTGCTAGAGATCCGGTGCGGGAGCTGAACGAGCAGTACTTC. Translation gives CSARDPVRELNEQYF.